The present entry profiles one TCR beta chain with its context. Its target is not known. The junction and the germline gene differ at one end; a read error may be behind it. This record belongs to a study of T-cell reconstitution after alpha-beta-depleted transplantation in children. General study points: At around two months after transplant, the alpha-beta T cells were reportedly derived from several hundred expanded clones that came from non-depleted graft cells.

Unique molecular identifiers featured in how the TCRbeta library was prepared. TCRdb re-called the PCR reads through MiXCR, storing one row per CDR3 protein. The sample holds about 980,000 distinct CDR3 sequences, about 29% seen once. The CDR3 consists of 12 residues. From germline, CDR1 is SGHAT and CDR2 FQNNGV. This sequence was found in a boy under two years old who had a stem cell transplant for SCID, so the T cells may come from the graft donor. The chain employs TRBV11-2 and TRBJ2-2; D may be TRBD1 or TRBD2 (5 bases each). The sample consisted of PBMCs, mostly from graft donor cells, taken 360 days after TCRalphabeta/CD19-depleted stem cell transplant. DNA of the CDR3: TGTGCCAGCAGCTTAGTGGCAGGGAGCCGGGTTTTT. As protein: CASSLVAGSRVF.